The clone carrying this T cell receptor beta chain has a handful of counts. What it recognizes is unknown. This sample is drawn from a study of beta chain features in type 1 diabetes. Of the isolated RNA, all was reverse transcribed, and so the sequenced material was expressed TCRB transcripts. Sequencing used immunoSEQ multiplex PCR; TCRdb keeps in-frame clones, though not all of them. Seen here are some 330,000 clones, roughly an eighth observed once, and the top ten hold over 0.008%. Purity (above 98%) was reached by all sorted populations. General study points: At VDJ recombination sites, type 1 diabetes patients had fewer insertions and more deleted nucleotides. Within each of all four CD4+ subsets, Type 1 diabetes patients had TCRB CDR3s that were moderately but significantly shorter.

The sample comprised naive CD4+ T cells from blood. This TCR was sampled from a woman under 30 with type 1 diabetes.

The chain's CDR3 is CASSQDDGWDYEQFF. CDR3 in DNA: TGCGCCAGCAGCCAAGATGATGGCTGGGACTATGAGCAGTTCTTC. The gene calls are TRBV4-3 and TRBJ2-1; TRBD2 might be the D (6 bases). The germline V gene has CDR1 LGHNA and CDR2 YSLEER. The CDR3 sequence is 15 residues long. Trimming took 0 bases from V and 8 from J, leaving 14 bases between them.